This entry lists 16 T cell receptor beta chains sequenced from one sample in a study of blood T cell repertoires in COVID-19. Here immunoSEQ multiplex PCR was the method, and the copy in TCRdb shows in-frame clones only, minus some. The sample lists around 300,000 clones; about 90% were seen once. Sequenced: PBMCs or T cells enriched from blood (not recorded which). These receptors came from a man under 40 who had recovered from COVID-19.

The V call is TRBV9, the J call TRBJ2-2; D is unresolved. This CDR3 spans 16 amino acids. V was trimmed by 0 bases and J by 1 base, leaving 10 bases between them. Germline V gene sequence: CDR1 SGDLS, CDR2 YYNGEE. The CDR3 loop is CASSVAHPMNTGELFF. In DNA, the CDR3 is TGTGCCAGCAGCGTAGCTCATCCTATGAACACCGGGGAGCTGTTTTTT. Variable domain in full (rest from reference TRBV9 and TRBJ2-2): DSGVTQTPKHLITATGQRVTLRCSPRSGDLSVYWYQQSLDQGLQFLIQYYNGEERAKGNILERFSAQQFPDLHSELNLSSLELGDSALYFCASSVAHPMNTGELFFGEGSRLTVL.

The chain uses TRBV28 and TRBJ1-2; D gene unclear. This CDR3 contains 16 residues. Trimming cost V 2 bases and J 4 bases, with 17 bases left between them. CDR1 MDHEN and CDR2 SYDVKM come from the germline V gene. The CDR3: CASSLPFGTPGYGYTF. The CDR3 nucleotides are TGTGCCAGCAGTTTACCCTTTGGTACACCGGGCTATGGCTACACCTTC.

The V and J genes are TRBV2 and TRBJ2-1, with D perhaps TRBD1 (5 bases). V was shortened by 2 bases and J by 7 bases, with 12 bases between the two germline ends. There are 14 residues in the CDR3. CDR1 is SNHLY and CDR2 is FYNNEI in the germline V gene. The CDR3 region is CASSERREGNEQFF. The CDR3 DNA reads TGTGCCAGCAGTGAACGCAGGGAAGGGAATGAGCAGTTCTTC.

This chain uses TRBV5-1 with TRBJ1-6, with D possibly being TRBD1 (6 bases). The CDR3 loop spans 15 amino acids. Germline CDR1 and CDR2: SGHRS and YFSETQ. Trimming left V 4 bases short and J 10 bases short, with 18 bases between. The CDR3 bases are TGCGCCAGCAGCGCACAGGGATATTCGTCCTCACCCCTCCACTTT. Protein product: CASSAQGYSSSPLHF.

The V call is TRBV3-1 (or the pseudogene TRBV3-2), the J call TRBJ2-3; TRBD2 matches 7 bases. V shed 1 base and J 4 bases; nucleotides not matched to a gene: 2. The CDR3 covers 14 residues. Germline lookup yields CDR1 LGHDT and CDR2 YNNKEL (reference sequence). The CDR3 spells CASSQATSADTQYF. In DNA, the CDR3 is TGTGCCAGCAGCCAAGCTACTAGCGCAGATACGCAGTATTTT.

The chain employs TRBV19 and TRBJ2-1; 7 bases line up with TRBD2. The CDR3 is 15 amino acids. Germline CDR1 is LNHDA and CDR2 is SQIVND (reference sequence). Unmatched junction bases numbered 13, after V lost 7 bases and J lost 7 bases. The CDR3 sequence is CASTRGLVDVNEQFF. Written as DNA, the CDR3 is TGTGCCAGTACCCGAGGACTAGTCGATGTGAATGAGCAGTTCTTC.

This clone has a single count. The V and J genes are TRBV19 and TRBJ2-1, with no clear D. V was clipped by 3 bases and J by 3 bases, with 12 bases between them. The CDR3 consists of 15 residues. Germline V gene sequence: CDR1 LNHDA, CDR2 SQIVND (reference sequence). The CDR3, as DNA: TGTGCCAGTAGTATTCGGGTTATCGGCTACAATGAGCAGTTCTTC. Translation gives CASSIRVIGYNEQFF.

The rearrangement joins TRBV28 to TRBJ1-2; D not resolved. The CDR3 is 14 amino acids. The germline gives CDR1 MDHEN, CDR2 SYDVKM. The ends were cut back, 1 base at V and 11 bases at J, with 17 bases in the middle. The DNA of the CDR3 is TGTGCCAGCAGTTTATTCTCCGGGTCCGGGAGGTACACCTTC. This sequence encodes CASSLFSGSGRYTF.

This rearrangement joins TRBV24-1 to TRBJ1-5; 9 nucleotides align to TRBD1. J was trimmed by 2 bases and V by 3 bases; bases with no gene match: 7. The CDR3 totals 17 residues. CDR1 and CDR2 from the germline V gene are KGHDR and SFDVKD. CDR3 loop: CATSDHGQGQGNQPQHF. Here the CDR3 DNA reads TGTGCCACCAGTGATCATGGACAGGGGCAGGGCAATCAGCCCCAGCATTTT.

The chain carries TRBV2 and TRBJ2-7, with 14 bases matching TRBD2. V shed 4 bases and J 2 bases; nucleotides not matched to a gene: 4. The CDR3 contains 16 residues. Germline V CDR1 and CDR2: SNHLY, FYNNEI. The CDR3 DNA reads as TGTGCCAGCAGTGGGTGGACTAGCGGGGGGCCCTACGAGCAGTACTTC. Its translation is CASSGWTSGGPYEQYF.

The gene calls are TRBV6-5 and TRBJ2-7; 8 bases map to TRBD2. Germline values: CDR1 MNHEY, CDR2 SVGAGI. With 6 bases clipped from V and 0 bases from J, the junction kept 4 bases outside the gene matches. The CDR3 spans 14 residues. CDR3 region: CASRTGGPSYEQYF. CDR3 coding DNA: TGTGCCAGCAGAACGGGGGGGCCCTCCTACGAGCAGTACTTC.

This clone was counted a single time. The chain links TRBV5-1 to TRBJ2-3; TRBD1 matches 11 bases. Germline lookup yields CDR1 SGHRS and CDR2 YFSETQ. V gave up 3 bases and J gave up 4 bases; unmatched junction bases: 4. The CDR3 extends over 15 amino acids. The CDR3 reads CASSSGQGDADTQYF. The CDR3 nucleotides are TGCGCCAGCAGCTCGGGACAGGGGGACGCAGATACGCAGTATTTT.

The chain combines TRBV28 with TRBJ1-4; 8 positions match TRBD1. Germline V CDR1 and CDR2: MDHEN, SYDVKM. The CDR3 totals 16 residues. V lost 2 bases and J lost 5; bases outside the gene matches: 7. CDR3 protein: CASSLAYGTGNEKLFF. The CDR3 coding sequence is TGTGCCAGCAGTTTAGCGTATGGGACAGGAAATGAAAAACTGTTTTTT.

This chain links TRBV13 with TRBJ1-3, with 10 positions matching TRBD1. Trimming removed 4 bases from V and 4 bases from J; junction bases left unmatched: 10. The CDR3 length is 17 residues. In germline, CDR1 is PRHDT, CDR2 FYEKMQ (reference sequence). The CDR3 sequence is CASSSAGTGDSGNTIYF. The CDR3 region has the DNA TGTGCCAGCAGCTCAGCCGGGACAGGGGATTCAGGAAACACCATATATTTT.

The CDR3 nucleotides read TGCGCCAGCAGCTTGGGGACAGGGTTTGGAAACACCATATATTTT. Its protein is CASSLGTGFGNTIYF. The chain recombines TRBV5-1 with TRBJ1-3, with 8 bases fitting TRBD1. Germline V gene lookup returns CDR1 SGHRS and CDR2 YFSETQ. This CDR3 has 15 residues. J gave up 3 bases and V 0 bases, and 2 bases lay outside the gene matches.

The chain uses TRBV27 and TRBJ2-5; 7 positions agree with TRBD1. The CDR3 has 15 residues. With 2 bases clipped from V and 2 bases from J, the junction kept 5 bases outside the gene matches. CDR1 MNHEY and CDR2 SMNVEV come from the germline V gene (reference sequence). The CDR3 spells CASSLLNRGQETQYF. The CDR3 DNA follows: TGTGCCAGCAGTTTACTTAACAGGGGACAAGAGACCCAGTACTTC.